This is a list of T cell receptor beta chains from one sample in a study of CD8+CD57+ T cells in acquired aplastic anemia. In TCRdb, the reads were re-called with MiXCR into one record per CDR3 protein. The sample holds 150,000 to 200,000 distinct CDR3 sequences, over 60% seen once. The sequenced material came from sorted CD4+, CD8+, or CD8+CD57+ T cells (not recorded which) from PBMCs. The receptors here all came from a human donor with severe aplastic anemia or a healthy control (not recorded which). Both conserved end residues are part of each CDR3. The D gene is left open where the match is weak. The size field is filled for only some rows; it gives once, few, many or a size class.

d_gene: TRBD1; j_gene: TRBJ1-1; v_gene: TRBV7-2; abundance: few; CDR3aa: CASSTGQMNTEAFF; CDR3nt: TGTGCCAGCAGCACGGGACAGATGAACACTGAAGCTTTCTTT
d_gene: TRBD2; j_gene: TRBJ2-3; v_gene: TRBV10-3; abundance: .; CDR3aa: CAISLSLLSGGESTDTQYF; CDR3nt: TGTGCCATCAGTCTGAGCCTCCTTTCTGGGGGGGAAAGCACAGATACGCAGTATTTT
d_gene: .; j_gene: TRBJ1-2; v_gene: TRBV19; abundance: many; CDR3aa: CASSMGVLGEWDGYTF; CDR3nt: TGTGCCAGTAGTATGGGCGTCTTGGGGGAATGGGATGGCTACACCTTC
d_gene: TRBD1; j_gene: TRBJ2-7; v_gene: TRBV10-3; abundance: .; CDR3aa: CAIRQTGDEQYF; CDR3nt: TGTGCCATCAGGCAAACAGGGGACGAGCAGTACTTC
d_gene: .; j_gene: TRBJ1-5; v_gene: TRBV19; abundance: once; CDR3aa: CASSPLVAQPQHF; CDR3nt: TGTGCCAGTAGTCCCCTGGTAGCTCAGCCCCAGCATTTT
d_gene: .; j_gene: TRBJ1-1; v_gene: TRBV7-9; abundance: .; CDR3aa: CASSLDRWGAHTEAFF; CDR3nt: TGTGCCAGCAGCTTAGATAGGTGGGGAGCGCACACTGAAGCTTTCTTT
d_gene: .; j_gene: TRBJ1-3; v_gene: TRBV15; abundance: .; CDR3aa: CATSREPGDGNTIYF; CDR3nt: TGTGCCACCAGCAGAGAACCCGGGGACGGAAACACCATATATTTT
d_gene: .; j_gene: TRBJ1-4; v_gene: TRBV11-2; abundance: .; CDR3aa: CASSLEGQFEKLFF; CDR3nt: TGTGCCAGCAGCTTAGAAGGGCAGTTCGAAAAACTGTTTTTT
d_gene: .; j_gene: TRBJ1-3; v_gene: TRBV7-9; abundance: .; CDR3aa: CASSSASGGPGSGNTIYF; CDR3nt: TGTGCCAGCAGCTCTGCGTCTGGCGGCCCGGGCTCTGGAAACACCATATATTTT
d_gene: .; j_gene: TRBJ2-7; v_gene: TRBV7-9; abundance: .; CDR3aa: CASSPGVTYEQYF; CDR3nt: TGTGCCAGCAGCCCCGGTGTGACCTACGAGCAGTACTTC
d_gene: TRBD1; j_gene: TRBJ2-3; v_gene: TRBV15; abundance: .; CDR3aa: CATSRERGRTDTQYF; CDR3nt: TGTGCCACCAGCAGGGAAAGGGGGCGCACAGATACGCAGTATTTT
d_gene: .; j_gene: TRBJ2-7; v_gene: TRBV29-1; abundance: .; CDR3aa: CSVAGGPSYEQYF; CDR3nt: TGCAGCGTCGCCGGGGGCCCCTCCTACGAGCAGTACTTC
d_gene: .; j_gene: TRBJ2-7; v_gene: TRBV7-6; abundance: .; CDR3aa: CASSPQATESYEQYF; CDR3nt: TGTGCCAGCAGCCCACAAGCAACGGAGTCCTACGAGCAGTACTTC
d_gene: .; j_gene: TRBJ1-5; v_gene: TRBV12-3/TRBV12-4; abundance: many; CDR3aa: CASSFHGNQPQHF; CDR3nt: TGTGCCAGCAGTTTTCACGGCAATCAGCCCCAGCATTTT
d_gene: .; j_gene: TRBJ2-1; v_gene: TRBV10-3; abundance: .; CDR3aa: CAISKDSSYNEQFF; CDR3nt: TGTGCCATCAGTAAGGACAGCTCCTACAATGAGCAGTTCTTC
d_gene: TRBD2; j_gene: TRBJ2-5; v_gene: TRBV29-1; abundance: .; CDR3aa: CSAPTSAVETQYF; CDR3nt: TGCAGCGCACCGACTAGCGCGGTGGAGACCCAGTACTTC
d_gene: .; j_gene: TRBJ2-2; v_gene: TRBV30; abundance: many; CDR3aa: CAGRRANTGELFF; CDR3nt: TGTGCCGGAAGGAGGGCGAACACCGGGGAGCTGTTTTTT
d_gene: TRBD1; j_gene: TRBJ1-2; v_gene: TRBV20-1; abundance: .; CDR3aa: CSASKGAGGYTF; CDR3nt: TGCAGTGCTAGTAAGGGGGCTGGTGGCTACACCTTC
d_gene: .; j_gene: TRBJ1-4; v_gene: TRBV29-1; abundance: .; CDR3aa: CSVEDLAPGDRKKLVF; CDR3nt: TGCAGCGTTGAAGATTTGGCCCCCGGGGATAGGAAAAAACTGGTTTTT
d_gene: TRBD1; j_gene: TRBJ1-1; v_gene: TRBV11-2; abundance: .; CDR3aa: CASWQGAMNTEAFF; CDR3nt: TGTGCCAGCTGGCAGGGGGCGATGAACACTGAAGCTTTCTTT
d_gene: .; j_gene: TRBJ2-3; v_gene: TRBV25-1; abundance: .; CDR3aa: CASSILGREHTDTQYF; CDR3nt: TGTGCCAGCAGTATTTTAGGACGGGAGCACACAGATACGCAGTATTTT
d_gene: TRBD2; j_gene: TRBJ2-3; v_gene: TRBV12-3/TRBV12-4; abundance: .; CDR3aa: CASSSLPGLAGSNTDTQYF; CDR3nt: TGTGCCAGCAGTTCATTGCCGGGACTAGCGGGGTCCAACACAGATACGCAGTATTTT
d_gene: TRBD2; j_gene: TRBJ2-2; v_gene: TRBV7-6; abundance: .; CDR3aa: CASSTGGGKTGELFF; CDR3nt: TGTGCCAGCAGCACAGGCGGGGGGAAAACCGGGGAGCTGTTTTTT
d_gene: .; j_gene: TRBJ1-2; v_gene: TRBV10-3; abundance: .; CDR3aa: CAISESQLQGYGYTF; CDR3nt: TGTGCCATCAGTGAGTCCCAACTACAGGGATATGGCTACACCTTC
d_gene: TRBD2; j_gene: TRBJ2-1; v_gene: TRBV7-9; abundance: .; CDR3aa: CASSLAVAGGNEQFF; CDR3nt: TGTGCCAGCAGTCTGGCGGTAGCGGGGGGCAATGAGCAGTTCTTC
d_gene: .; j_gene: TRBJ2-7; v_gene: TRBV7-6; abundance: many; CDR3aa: CASSPAGTQYEQYF; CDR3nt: TGTGCCAGCAGCCCTGCCGGGACCCAATACGAGCAGTACTTC
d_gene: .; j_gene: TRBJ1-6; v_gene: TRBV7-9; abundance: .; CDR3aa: CASSQGSTAVNSPLHF; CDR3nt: TGTGCCAGCAGCCAAGGGTCCACGGCGGTTAATTCACCCCTCCACTTT
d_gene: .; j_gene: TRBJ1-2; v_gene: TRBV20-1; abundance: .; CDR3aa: CRADSFYGYTF; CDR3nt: TGCAGAGCGGACAGTTTCTATGGCTACACCTTC
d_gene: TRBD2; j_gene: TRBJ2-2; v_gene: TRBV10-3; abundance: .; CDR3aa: CAISGTSAGELFF; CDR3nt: TGTGCCATCAGCGGGACTAGCGCCGGGGAGCTGTTTTTT
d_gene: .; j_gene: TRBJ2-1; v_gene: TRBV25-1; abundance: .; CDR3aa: CASFGRGRASYSEQFF; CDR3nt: TGTGCCAGCTTTGGCAGGGGGAGGGCCTCCTACAGTGAGCAGTTCTTC